Each of the 12 T cell receptor beta chains below was sequenced from the same sample in a study of metastatic and nonmetastatic thyroid tumors. TCRdb reassembled clones from the PCR reads with MiXCR. The sample includes 85,000 to 95,000 clones, about 15% of them seen just once. Each patient went into thyroid surgery without having received any treatment. The specimen sequenced was blood. The receptors stem from a female donor with papillary thyroid cancer or a benign thyroid nodule (not recorded which). Some clones in this sample may be carry-over from other donors' samples.

In this sample, this clone turned up a few times. The rearrangement links TRBV6-1 to TRBJ2-1, with 7 bases matching TRBD2. The germline V gene encodes CDR1 MNHNS and CDR2 SASEGT. V trimming: 5 bases; J trimming: 9 bases; junction bases outside the gene matches: 10. The CDR3 sequence is 14 residues long. DNA for the CDR3: TGTGCCAGCAGTCGAGGACTAGGGTCGGGTGAGCAGTTCTTC. Protein sequence: CASSRGLGSGEQFF.

This clone was detected ten times or more. The CDR3 here is CASRGYYSNQPQHF. CDR3 sequence (DNA): TGTGCCAGCCGGGGGTATTATAGCAATCAGCCCCAGCATTTT. This sequence joins TRBV2 and TRBJ1-5; tentative D call: TRBD1 (5 bases). Deletions cut 8 bases from V and 0 bases from J, with 11 bases between. This CDR3 region has 14 residues. Germline CDR1 reads SNHLY; CDR2 reads FYNNEI.

This clone was seen at least ten times. This same CDR3 is encoded by further DNA sequences in the sample. V and J are TRBV27 and TRBJ1-1, with unresolved D. The CDR3 has 16 amino acids. The V gene lost 3 bases and the J gene lost 6 bases, with 20 bases spanning the gap. Germline lookup yields CDR1 MNHEY and CDR2 SMNVEV (reference sequence). The CDR3 loop reads CASSLYGPVGPAEAFF. CDR3 sequence (DNA): TGTGCCAGCAGTTTGTACGGCCCAGTAGGTCCGGCTGAAGCTTTCTTT.

This clone was counted ten times or more. The chain combines TRBV12-3 or TRBV12-4 with TRBJ2-7, with unresolved D. This CDR3 contains 13 residues. V was cut by 3 bases and J by 5 bases, with 11 bases left in between. This CDR3 reads CASSLESEDEQYF. In DNA form, the CDR3 reads TGTGCCAGCAGTTTGGAGAGTGAGGACGAGCAGTACTTC.

A word on this clone: A much larger clone differs by one base, so this may be a read error. Other DNA sequences of this sample code for an identical CDR3. This chain links TRBV27 with TRBJ1-5; 7 bases align to TRBD1. The DNA matches TRBJ2-3 better at its end, which makes the J call doubtful. The germline V gene has CDR1 MNHEY and CDR2 SMNVEV (reference sequence). The CDR3 has 13 residues. DNA for the CDR3: TGTGCCAGCAGTCGGGACAGCTTACAGCCCCAGTATTTT. Its protein is CASSRDSLQPQYF.

The chain is built from TRBV20-1 and TRBJ2-5; D gene unclear. V was trimmed by 3 bases and J by 0 bases, leaving 14 bases between them. There are 15 residues in the CDR3. Germline CDR1 reads DFQATT; CDR2 reads SNEGSKA (reference sequence). The CDR3 DNA sequence: TGCAGTGCTAGGGACCGGGCCGAGTACCAAGAGACCCAGTACTTC. As protein: CSARDRAEYQETQYF.

On this clone itself: This may be a read error: a much more frequent sequence differs by one nucleotide. The chain recombines TRBV24-1 with TRBJ2-5, with 9 bases that match TRBD1. The CDR3 extends over 15 amino acids. Germline trimming cut 3 bases from V and 5 bases from J; bases unmatched to any gene: 6. Looked up from germline, CDR1 is KGHDR and CDR2 is SFDVKD. CDR3 loop: CATSDRTGEGETQYF. DNA for the CDR3: TGTGCCACCAGTGATCGGACAGGGGAGGGGGAGACCCAGTACTTC.

This clone was recorded many times. The rearrangement uses TRBV28 and TRBJ2-7; possibly TRBD2 for D (8 bases). Per germline, CDR1 MDHEN and CDR2 SYDVKM. There are 14 residues in the CDR3. V gave up 6 bases and J gave up 6 bases, with 18 bases separating them. CDR3 sequence (DNA): TGTGCCAGCAGACCGACAGGGACTAGTCGCGAGCAGTACTTC. Protein sequence: CASRPTGTSREQYF.

This clone came up many times. The J gene is TRBJ2-7, the V gene TRBV11-2; TRBD1 matches at 7 bases. The germline gives CDR1 SGHAT, CDR2 FQNNGV. J was trimmed by 4 bases and V by 6 bases; bases with no gene match: 9. This CDR3 is built from 14 residues. The CDR3 sequence is CASRLTGERYEQYF. CDR3 sequence (DNA): TGTGCCAGCAGATTAACAGGGGAGAGGTACGAGCAGTACTTC.

This clone was found many times. V usage is TRBV27 and J usage is TRBJ2-2; D may be TRBD1 (6 bases). Trimming took off 2 bases at V and 5 bases at J, with 9 bases between the two ends. From germline, CDR1 is MNHEY and CDR2 SMNVEV (reference sequence). The CDR3 covers 14 residues. CDR3 protein: CASSLGGFTGELFF. CDR3 coding DNA: TGTGCCAGCAGTTTAGGGGGCTTTACCGGGGAGCTGTTTTTT.

Ten or more counts support this clone. This chain connects TRBV29-1 to TRBJ1-2, with no clear D. Germline V gene lookup returns CDR1 SQVTM and CDR2 ANQGSEA. Trimming shortened V by 7 bases and J by 0 bases, and 6 bases separated the two germline ends. The CDR3 is 11 amino acids. As DNA, the CDR3 is TGCAGCGGGCTGACTAACTATGGCTACACCTTC. It encodes CSGLTNYGYTF.

This clone was observed at least ten times. The chain carries TRBV20-1 and TRBJ2-3; no clear D gene. CDR1 and CDR2 (germline): DFQATT, SNEGSKA (reference sequence). V gave up 5 bases and J gave up 2 bases, with 8 bases separating them. The CDR3 is 12 amino acids. This CDR3 reads CSAPVNTDTQYF. The CDR3 DNA reads TGCAGTGCTCCAGTAAACACAGATACGCAGTATTTT.